The text below deals with one T cell receptor (beta chain). Its antigen is as yet unknown. This sample stems from a study of cytomegalovirus exposure and HLA in healthy donors. Turning to the study itself: Of several hundred genotyped donors, more than 65% grouped in the Caucasian-associated ancestry cluster.

Researchers ran the PCR with 60 Vbeta and 13 Jbeta primers. Libraries were prepared by immunoSEQ multiplex PCR; TCRdb keeps only in-frame clonotypes and omits some of them. The table has around 270,000 clones, about 80% seen once. Study-level findings and limits: HLA alleles were associated with roughly 17,000 TCR beta sequences in a later analysis at 0.05 false discovery rate.

J lost 9 bases, V lost 6 bases, and 4 bases had no gene match. The CDR3 runs 13 residues. Germline CDR1 SGHRS, CDR2 YFSETQ. Sequenced: PBMCs. The sequence was obtained from a girl aged 2-10 years in good health and CMV-seronegative. The rearrangement joins TRBV5-1 to TRBJ2-1; 12 bases line up with TRBD2. In DNA, the CDR3 is TGCGCCAGCACCTCGACTAGCGGGAGTGAGCAGTTCTTC. It translates to CASTSTSGSEQFF.